This TCR beta chain was profiled in a study of identifying expanded T cells in peripheral blood. CDR1 MNHEY and CDR2 SMNVEV come from the germline V gene (reference sequence). Losses at the gene ends were 4 bases for V and 5 bases for J; bases not matched to a gene: 8. CDR3 length equals 14 residues. During the collection period, no donor immune events like infections were recorded. The table came from immunoSEQ multiplex PCR; TCRdb's copy has only in-frame clones and leaves some out. The sample lists 100,000 to 110,000 clones, roughly 88% occurring once. The material sequenced was blood. The TCR sequence derives from a person aged 18-70 years in good health. The chain is built from TRBV27 and TRBJ2-7; 7 bases are shared with TRBD1. CDR3 sequence (DNA): TGTGCCAGCAGTTCCCCTTACAGGGGACACGAGCAGTACTTC. Amino acids: CASSSPYRGHEQYF.